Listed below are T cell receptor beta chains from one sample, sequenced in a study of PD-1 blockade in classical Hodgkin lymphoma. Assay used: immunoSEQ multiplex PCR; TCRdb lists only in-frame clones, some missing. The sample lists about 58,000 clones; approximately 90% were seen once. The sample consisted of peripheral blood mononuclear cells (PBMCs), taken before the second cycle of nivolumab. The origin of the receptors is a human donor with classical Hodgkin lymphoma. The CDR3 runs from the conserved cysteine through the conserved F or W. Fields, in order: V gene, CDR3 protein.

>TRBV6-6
CASILPAGNTEAFF
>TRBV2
CASSVEAGEDTQYF
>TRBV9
CASSGTGAFNTIYF
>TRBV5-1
CASSSGAYGSSYGYTF
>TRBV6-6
CASSSRDHYNEQFF
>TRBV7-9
CASSLDTSEAFF
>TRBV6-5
CASGQPQHF
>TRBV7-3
CASSLGGQGGNTQYF
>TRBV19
CASSYADYTEAFF
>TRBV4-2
CASSQAFTGLNTGELFF
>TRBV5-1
CASSWALTGTGGEQYF
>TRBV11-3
CASSLGPENTEAFF
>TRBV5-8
CASSLVGEEQYF
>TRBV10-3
CAISESWTGHTEAFF
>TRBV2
CASSEQRGELFF
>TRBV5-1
CASSYVGQGESEQYF